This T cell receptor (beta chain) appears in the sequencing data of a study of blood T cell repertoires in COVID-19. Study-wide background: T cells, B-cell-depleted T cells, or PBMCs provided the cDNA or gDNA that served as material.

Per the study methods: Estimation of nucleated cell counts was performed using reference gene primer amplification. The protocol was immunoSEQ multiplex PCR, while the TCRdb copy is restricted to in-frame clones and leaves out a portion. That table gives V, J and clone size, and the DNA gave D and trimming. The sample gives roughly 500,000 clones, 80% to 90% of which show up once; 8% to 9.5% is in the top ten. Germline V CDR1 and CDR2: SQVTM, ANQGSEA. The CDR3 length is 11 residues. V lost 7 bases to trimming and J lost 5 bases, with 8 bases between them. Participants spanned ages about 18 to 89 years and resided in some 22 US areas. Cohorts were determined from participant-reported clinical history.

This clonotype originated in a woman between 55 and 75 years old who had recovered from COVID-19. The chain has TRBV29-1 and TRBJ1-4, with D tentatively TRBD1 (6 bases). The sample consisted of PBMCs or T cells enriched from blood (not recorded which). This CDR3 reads CSGTENEKLFF. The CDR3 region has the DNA TGCAGCGGGACAGAAAATGAAAAACTGTTTTTT.